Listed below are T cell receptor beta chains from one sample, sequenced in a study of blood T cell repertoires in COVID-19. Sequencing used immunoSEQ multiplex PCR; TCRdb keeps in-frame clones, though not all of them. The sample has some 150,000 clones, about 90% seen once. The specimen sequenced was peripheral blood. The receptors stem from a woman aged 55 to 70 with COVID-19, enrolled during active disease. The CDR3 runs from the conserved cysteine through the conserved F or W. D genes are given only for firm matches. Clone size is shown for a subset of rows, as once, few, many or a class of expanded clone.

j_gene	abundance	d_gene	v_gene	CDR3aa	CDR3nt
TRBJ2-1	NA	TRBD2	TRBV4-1	CASSDSGRAHEQFF	TGCGCCAGCAGCGATAGCGGGCGCGCGCATGAGCAGTTCTTC
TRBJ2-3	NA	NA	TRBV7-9	CASSLGQSTDTQYF	TGTGCCAGCAGCTTAGGACAGAGCACAGATACGCAGTATTTT
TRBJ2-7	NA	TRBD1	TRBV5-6	CASAEGTGFFGYEQYF	TGTGCCAGCGCTGAGGGGACAGGGTTTTTTGGGTACGAGCAGTACTTC
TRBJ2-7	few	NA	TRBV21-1	CASTGTGEHEQYF	TGTGCCAGCACCGGGACAGGGGAACACGAGCAGTACTTC
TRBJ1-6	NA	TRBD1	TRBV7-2	CASSSRQGIRSPLHF	TGTGCCAGCAGCTCCAGACAGGGTATAAGGTCACCCCTCCACTTT
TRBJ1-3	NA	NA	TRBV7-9	CASSYPTTGNSGNTIYF	TGTGCCAGCAGCTATCCTACTACAGGGAACTCTGGAAACACCATATATTTT
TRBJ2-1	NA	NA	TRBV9	CASSGLTGSYNEQFF	TGTGCCAGCAGCGGCCTTACCGGGTCCTACAATGAGCAGTTCTTC
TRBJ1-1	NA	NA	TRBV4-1	CASSQKLPGQMNTEAFF	TGCGCCAGCAGCCAAAAACTACCGGGACAAATGAACACTGAAGCTTTCTTT
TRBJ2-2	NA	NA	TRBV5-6	CASSLGGFYTGELFF	TGTGCCAGCAGCTTGGGAGGGTTTTACACCGGGGAGCTGTTTTTT
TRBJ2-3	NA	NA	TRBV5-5	CASSIDSLSTDTQYF	TGTGCCAGCAGCATCGACAGTCTAAGCACAGATACGCAGTATTTT
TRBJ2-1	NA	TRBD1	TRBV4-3	CASSQGTGGDEQFF	TGCGCCAGCAGCCAAGGGACAGGGGGCGATGAGCAGTTCTTC
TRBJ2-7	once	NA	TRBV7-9	CASSLELPGSTYEQYF	TGTGCCAGCAGCTTAGAGTTGCCAGGGTCGACCTACGAGCAGTACTTC
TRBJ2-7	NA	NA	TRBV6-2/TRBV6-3	CASSYASYEQYF	TGTGCCAGCAGTTATGCCAGCTACGAGCAGTACTTC
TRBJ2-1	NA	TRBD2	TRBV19	CASSTRLRWTSGSGNEQFF	TGTGCCAGTAGTACCCGACTTAGATGGACTAGCGGGAGCGGAAATGAGCAGTTCTTC
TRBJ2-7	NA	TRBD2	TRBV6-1	CATLRLAGSYEQYF	TGTGCCACGCTAAGACTAGCGGGGTCCTATGAGCAGTACTTC
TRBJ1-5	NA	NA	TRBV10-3	CAISDGGGDGNQPQHF	TGTGCCATCAGTGATGGGGGGGGAGATGGCAATCAGCCCCAGCATTTT
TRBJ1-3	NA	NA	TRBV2	CASSGIGGGNTIYF	TGTGCCAGCAGTGGTATCGGGGGTGGAAACACCATATATTTT
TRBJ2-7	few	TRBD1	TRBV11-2	CASSFGTGGLYEQYF	TGTGCCAGCAGCTTCGGGACAGGGGGCCTCTACGAGCAGTACTTC
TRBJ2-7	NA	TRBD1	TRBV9	CASSLGDSPTYEQYF	TGTGCCAGCAGCCTGGGGGACAGTCCAACTTACGAGCAGTACTTC
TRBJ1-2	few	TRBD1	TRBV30	CAWTFGTGGAGYTF	TGTGCCTGGACATTCGGGACAGGGGGCGCGGGCTACACCTTC
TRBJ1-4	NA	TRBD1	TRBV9	CASSVVGTVNEKLFF	TGTGCCAGCAGCGTAGTTGGGACAGTTAATGAAAAACTGTTTTTT
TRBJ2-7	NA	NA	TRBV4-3	CASSQDLGGWEQYF	TGCGCCAGCAGCCAAGATCTTGGAGGGTGGGAGCAGTACTTC
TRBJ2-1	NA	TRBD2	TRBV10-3	CAISAGIGTSGSNEQFF	TGTGCCATCAGTGCCGGAATCGGGACTAGCGGGAGCAATGAGCAGTTCTTC
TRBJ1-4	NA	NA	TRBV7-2	CASSLGSTPKLFF	TGTGCCAGCAGCTTAGGGTCGACACCAAAACTGTTTTTT
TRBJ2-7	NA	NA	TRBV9	CASSVGGESSYEQYF	TGTGCCAGCAGCGTAGGGGGGGAAAGCTCCTACGAGCAGTACTTC
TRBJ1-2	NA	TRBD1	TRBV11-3	CASSFRDSPEANYGYTF	TGTGCCAGCAGCTTCCGGGACAGTCCAGAAGCTAACTATGGCTACACCTTC
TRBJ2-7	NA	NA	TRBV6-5	CASSPPPGIPYEQYF	TGTGCCAGCAGTCCCCCCCCGGGTATCCCCTACGAGCAGTACTTC
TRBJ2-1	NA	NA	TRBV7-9	CASSPRGSYNEQFF	TGTGCCAGCAGCCCTAGGGGATCCTACAATGAGCAGTTCTTC
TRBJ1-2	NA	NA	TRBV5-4	CASSLPGPNYGYTF	TGTGCCAGCAGCTTGCCAGGCCCTAACTATGGCTACACCTTC
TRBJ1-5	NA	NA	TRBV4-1	CASSQEIYSNQPQHF	TGCGCCAGCAGCCAGGAGATCTATAGCAATCAGCCCCAGCATTTT
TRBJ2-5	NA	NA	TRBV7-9	CASSLEQGRETQYF	TGTGCCAGCAGCTTAGAACAGGGTCGAGAGACCCAGTACTTC
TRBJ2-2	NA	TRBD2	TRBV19	CASSIDGTSGSTTGELFF	TGTGCCAGTAGTATAGACGGGACTAGCGGGAGTACAACCGGGGAGCTGTTTTTT
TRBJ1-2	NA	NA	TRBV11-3	CASSLGGNNYGYTF	TGTGCCAGCAGCTTAGGAGGGAATAACTATGGCTACACCTTC
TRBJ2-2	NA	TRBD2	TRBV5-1	CASSPGLAGGNTGELFF	TGCGCCAGCAGCCCGGGACTAGCGGGAGGGAACACCGGGGAGCTGTTTTTT
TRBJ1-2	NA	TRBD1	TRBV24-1	CATSDFSGGGYTF	TGTGCCACCAGTGATTTTTCAGGGGGCGGCTACACCTTC
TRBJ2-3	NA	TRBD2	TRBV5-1	CASSRSGRGTDTQYF	TGCGCCAGCAGCCGTAGCGGGAGGGGCACAGATACGCAGTATTTT
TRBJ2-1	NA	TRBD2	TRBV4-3	CASSLTPGTSANNEQFF	TGCGCCAGCAGCCTTACTCCCGGGACTAGCGCGAACAATGAGCAGTTCTTC
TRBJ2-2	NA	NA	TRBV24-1	CATSDLGEGVNTGELFF	TGTGCCACCAGTGATTTGGGGGAGGGGGTCAACACCGGGGAGCTGTTTTTT
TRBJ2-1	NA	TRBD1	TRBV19	CASNRGAYNEQFF	TGTGCCAGTAACAGGGGGGCCTACAATGAGCAGTTCTTC
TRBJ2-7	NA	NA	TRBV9	CASSGPSSTYEQYF	TGTGCCAGCAGCGGTCCGAGCTCTACGTACGAGCAGTACTTC
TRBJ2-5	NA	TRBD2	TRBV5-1	CASSLASGVQETQYF	TGCGCCAGCAGCTTAGCTAGCGGGGTTCAAGAGACCCAGTACTTC
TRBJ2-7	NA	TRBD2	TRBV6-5	CASSGTSFEQYF	TGTGCCAGCAGCGGGACTAGTTTCGAGCAGTACTTC
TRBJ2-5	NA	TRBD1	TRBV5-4	CASSFLGQGGETQYF	TGTGCCAGCAGCTTTCTAGGACAGGGGGGGGAGACCCAGTACTTC